The entry below gives a single TCR beta chain sequence along with its context. This CDR3 is built from 14 residues. Looked up from germline, CDR1 is KGHSH and CDR2 is LQKENI. The J segment lost 5 bases and the V segment lost 6 bases, leaving 3 bases of the junction unmatched. This sample is part of a study of control samples from healthy donors and cancer patients. TCRdb keeps only in-frame clones here, not all; method: immunoSEQ multiplex PCR. Of roughly 24,000 clones listed, roughly 80% are singletons. The gene calls are TRBV18 and TRBJ1-5; 11 nucleotides align to TRBD1. The receptor's source is a man aged 55-75 years with colorectal cancer. Sequenced sample: PBMCs. CDR3 amino acids: CASSGQGADQPQHF. As DNA, the CDR3 is TGTGCCAGCTCTGGACAGGGGGCTGATCAGCCCCAGCATTTT.